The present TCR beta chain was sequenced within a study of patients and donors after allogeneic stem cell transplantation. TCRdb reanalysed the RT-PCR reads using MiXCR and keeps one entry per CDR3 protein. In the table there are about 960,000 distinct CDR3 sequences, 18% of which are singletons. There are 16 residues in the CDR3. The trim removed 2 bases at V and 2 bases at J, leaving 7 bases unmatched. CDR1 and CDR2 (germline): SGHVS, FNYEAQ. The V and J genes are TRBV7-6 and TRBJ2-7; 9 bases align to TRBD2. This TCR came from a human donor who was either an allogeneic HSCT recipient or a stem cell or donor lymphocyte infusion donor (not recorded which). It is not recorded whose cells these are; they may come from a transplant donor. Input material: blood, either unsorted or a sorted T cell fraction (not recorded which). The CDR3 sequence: CASSLMASGEAYEQYF. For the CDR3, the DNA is TGTGCCAGCAGCTTAATGGCTAGCGGGGAGGCCTACGAGCAGTACTTC.